Listed here are 19 T cell receptor beta chains from one sample, sequenced in a study of beta chain features in type 1 diabetes. Expressed TCRB transcripts were sequenced because the isolated RNA had all been reverse transcribed beforehand. Data came from immunoSEQ multiplex PCR; TCRdb stores just in-frame clones and leaves some out. The sample carries approximately 160,000 clones, about 8.1% recorded once. The specimen was central memory CD4+ T cells from blood. Receptors originate from a man younger than 35 in good health.

This clone was observed a handful of times. The rearrangement uses TRBV19 and TRBJ2-3; D remains ambiguous. Germline-derived CDR1 and CDR2 are LNHDA and SQIVND (reference sequence). Trimming left V 3 bases short and J 4 bases short, with 8 bases between. The CDR3 is 13 residues long. Here the CDR3 DNA reads TGTGCCAGTAGTATGTCCTTCGCAGATACGCAGTATTTT. It codes for CASSMSFADTQYF.

The rearrangement joins TRBV7-9 to TRBJ2-5; TRBD1 might be the D (5 bases). Germline V CDR1 and CDR2: SEHNR, FQNEAQ (reference sequence). CDR3 size: 13 residues. V was cut by 3 bases and J by 1 base, with 6 bases left in between. The CDR3 DNA follows: TGTGCCAGCAGCTTCGACAGCCAAGAGACCCAGTACTTC. This sequence encodes CASSFDSQETQYF.

This clone was seen many times. This CDR3 is CASRNPSSYEQYF. The CDR3 nucleotides read TGTGCCAGCAGAAATCCCTCCTCCTACGAGCAGTACTTC. The chain employs TRBV28 and TRBJ2-7; D is undetermined. With 6 bases removed from V and 0 bases from J, the gap between germline ends came to 9 bases. Germline CDR1 is MDHEN and CDR2 is SYDVKM. CDR3 length equals 13 residues.

The sample holds many counts of this clone. The CDR3 protein is CASSYSRERENNEQFF. The CDR3 nucleotides are TGTGCCAGCAGTTACTCGAGGGAGCGGGAGAACAATGAGCAGTTCTTC. V usage is TRBV6-6 and J usage is TRBJ2-1, with 8 bases lining up with TRBD2. Per the germline V gene, CDR1 is MNHNY and CDR2 is SVGAGI (reference sequence). Losses at the gene ends were 0 bases for V and 5 bases for J; bases not matched to a gene: 6. This CDR3 region has 16 residues.

This clone has just a few counts. V gene TRBV19 combines with J gene TRBJ2-7; 10 bases match TRBD1. The CDR3 totals 17 residues. Per the germline V gene, CDR1 is LNHDA and CDR2 is SQIVND (reference sequence). V dropped 6 bases and J dropped 0; count of bases not matched to a gene: 11. CDR3 region: CASSPGTGAKNSYEQYF. In DNA form, the CDR3 reads TGTGCCAGTAGCCCCGGGACAGGGGCTAAGAACTCCTACGAGCAGTACTTC. The variable domain in full, with the rest retrieved from reference TRBV19 and TRBJ2-7, is DGGITQSPKYLFRKEGQNVTLSCEQNLNHDAMYWYRQDPGQGLRLIYYSQIVNDFQKGDIAEGYSVSREKKESFPLTVTSAQKNPTAFYLCASSPGTGAKNSYEQYFGPGTRLTVT.

This clone has a single count. The genes are TRBV11-3 and TRBJ2-2, with D perhaps TRBD1 (5 bases). Germline lookup yields CDR1 SGHNT and CDR2 YENEEA. The V gene lost 3 bases and the J gene lost 0 bases, with 8 bases spanning the gap. There are 15 residues in the CDR3. The CDR3 sequence: CASSFQGTNTGELFF. As DNA, the CDR3 is TGTGCCAGCAGCTTCCAGGGTACGAACACCGGGGAGCTGTTTTTT.

The chain is built from TRBV6-1 and TRBJ2-1; D remains unclear. This CDR3 comprises 13 residues. The V end was cut by 6 bases, the J end by 5 bases, with 11 bases between. The V gene's germline CDR1 is MNHNS and CDR2 SASEGT. CDR3 coding DNA: TGTGCCAGCAGGAGGTCGGCAGACAATGAGCAGTTCTTC. This translates into CASRRSADNEQFF.

This rearrangement joins TRBV5-4 to TRBJ2-3; 7 bases map to TRBD2. Germline-derived CDR1 and CDR2 are SGHNT and YYREEE (reference sequence). Losses at the gene ends were 1 base for V and 4 bases for J; bases not matched to a gene: 18. CDR3 length: 19 amino acids. The CDR3 nucleotides are TGTGCCAGCAGCTTGAATGTTGGGCTAGCGGCCCCCACAGCAGATACGCAGTATTTT. Encoded protein: CASSLNVGLAAPTADTQYF.

This clone showed up just a few times. The chain is built from TRBV4-1 and TRBJ1-4, with 7 positions matching TRBD1. The trim removed 2 bases at V and 0 bases at J, leaving 6 bases unmatched. CDR3 length equals 17 residues. Germline values: CDR1 MGHRA, CDR2 YSYEKL. CDR3 in DNA: TGCGCCAGCAGCCAAACGGGACAGACAACAACTAATGAAAAACTGTTTTTT. Translated: CASSQTGQTTTNEKLFF.

This clone occurred many times. V and J are TRBV7-9 and TRBJ1-2; no clear D gene. CDR1 SEHNR and CDR2 FQNEAQ come from the germline V gene (reference sequence). Trimming removed 5 bases from V and 6 bases from J, with 10 bases in between. This CDR3 contains 12 residues. The CDR3 nucleotides read TGTGCCAGCAGCCGGGAGGGTCATGGCTACACCTTC. Protein: CASSREGHGYTF.

The V call is TRBV9, the J call TRBJ1-2; TRBD1 matches 7 bases. CDR3 size: 17 residues. The ends lost 3 bases at V and 0 bases at J; junction bases unmatched: 11. Per the germline V gene, CDR1 is SGDLS and CDR2 is YYNGEE. The CDR3 DNA follows: TGTGCCAGCAGCGCACCCGGGACAGCCACTTCTAACTATGGCTACACCTTC. Translated, it gives CASSAPGTATSNYGYTF.

This clone appeared a few times. This chain links TRBV5-1 with TRBJ2-3; TRBD2 agrees at 15 bases. The length of the CDR3 is 17 residues. Trimming took 4 bases from V and 4 from J; bases not matched to a gene: 7. Germline V lookup: CDR1 SGHRS, CDR2 YFSETQ. CDR3 bases: TGCGCCAGCAGCCGGACTAGCGGGAGGGCGGTAGCAGATACGCAGTATTTT. It specifies CASSRTSGRAVADTQYF.

This clone showed up just a few times. The chain has TRBV28 and TRBJ1-5; 7 nucleotides match TRBD1. Per germline, CDR1 MDHEN and CDR2 SYDVKM. The CDR3 has 20 residues. V lost 5 bases to trimming and J lost 0 bases; unmatched junction nucleotides: 19. CDR3 DNA: TGTGCCAGCAGTCCAAGTCCCGGGACAGCGGCTTATTATAGCAATCAGCCCCAGCATTTT. Its protein is CASSPSPGTAAYYSNQPQHF.

The table lists this clone with a few counts. The genes are TRBV15 and TRBJ2-3; the match to TRBD1 covers 11 bases. The CDR3 is made up of 15 amino acids. J lost 5 bases, V lost 1 base, and 2 bases had no gene match. Germline V gene lookup returns CDR1 LNHNV and CDR2 YYDKDF (reference sequence). This CDR3 is CATSRAGTGGDTQYF. DNA of the CDR3: TGTGCCACCAGCAGAGCCGGGACAGGGGGAGATACGCAGTATTTT.

This clone was observed at least ten times. Within the sample, other DNA sequences also encode this same CDR3. The CDR3 loop reads CASSQSGGELFF. The CDR3 DNA is TGTGCCAGCAGCCAGAGCGGCGGGGAGCTGTTTTTT. V gene TRBV7-2 combines with J gene TRBJ2-2, with D possibly being TRBD2 (5 bases). Germline V gene lookup returns CDR1 SGHTA and CDR2 FQGNSA. The V end lost 5 bases, the J end lost 7 bases, and 8 bases lay between the germline ends. This CDR3 contains 12 residues.

Points on this clone: Other DNA sequences of this sample code for an identical CDR3. The chain joins TRBV14 to TRBJ1-1; no definite D call. The CDR3 runs 13 residues. The V gene lost 0 bases and the J gene lost 1 base, with 3 bases spanning the gap. Germline V CDR1 and CDR2: SGHDN, FVKESK. The CDR3: CASSQDRNTEAFF. The DNA for the CDR3 is TGTGCCAGCAGCCAAGACCGGAACACTGAAGCTTTCTTT.

This clone has just a few counts. This rearrangement joins TRBV7-6 to TRBJ2-7; TRBD2 matches 10 bases. Germline values: CDR1 SGHVS, CDR2 FNYEAQ. The CDR3 runs 15 residues. J lost 2 bases, V lost 5 bases, and 6 bases had no gene match. As DNA, the CDR3 is TGTGCCAGCAGCGTCCGGACTAGCGGAGCCTACGAGCAGTACTTC. This sequence encodes CASSVRTSGAYEQYF.

This clone has only a few counts. This rearrangement joins TRBV28 to TRBJ1-1; no definite D call. Trimming stripped 6 bases from V and 1 base from J, with 9 bases between. CDR1 and CDR2 from the germline V gene are MDHEN and SYDVKM. The CDR3 consists of 13 residues. The CDR3: CASRGRRNTEAFF. CDR3 coding DNA: TGTGCCAGCAGAGGTCGGAGGAACACTGAAGCTTTCTTT.

This clone turned up a few times. The chain is built from TRBV5-1 and TRBJ2-2, with D possibly matching TRBD2 (7 bases). Germline loops: CDR1 SGHRS, CDR2 YFSETQ. Between the trimmed V and J ends, which lost 4 bases and 6 bases, there was a span of 13 bases. The CDR3 totals 14 residues. DNA for the CDR3: TGCGCCAGCAGCCTGGAGGGGGGGCCCGGGGAGCTGTTTTTT. Protein product: CASSLEGGPGELFF.